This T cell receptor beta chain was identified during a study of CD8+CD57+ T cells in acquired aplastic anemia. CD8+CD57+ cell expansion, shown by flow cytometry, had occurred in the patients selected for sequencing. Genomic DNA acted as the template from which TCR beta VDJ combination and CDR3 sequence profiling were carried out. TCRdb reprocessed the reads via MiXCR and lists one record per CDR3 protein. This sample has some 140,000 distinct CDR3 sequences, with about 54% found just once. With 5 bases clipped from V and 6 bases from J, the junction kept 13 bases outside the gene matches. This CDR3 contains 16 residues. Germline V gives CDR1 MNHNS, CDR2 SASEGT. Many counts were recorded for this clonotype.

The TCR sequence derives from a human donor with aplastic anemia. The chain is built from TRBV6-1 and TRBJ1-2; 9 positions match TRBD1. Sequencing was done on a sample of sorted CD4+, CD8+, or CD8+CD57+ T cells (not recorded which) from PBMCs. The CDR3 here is CASSRRTGAPLNGYTF. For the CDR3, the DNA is TGTGCCAGCAGTCGGAGGACAGGGGCCCCACTAAATGGCTACACCTTC.